The sequence of this TCR beta chain was determined in a study of blood T cells in healthy people across ages. General study results and limits: Greater diversity and more naive CD4+ cells were seen in long-lived donors than in aged donors.

The CDR3 has 15 residues. Germline CDR1 and CDR2: SGHVS and FNYEAQ. It was with a sample-barcoded 5' primer and a J-beta primer mix that a second PCR of roughly 7 to 12 cycles was run. Individual samples furnished no less than 2.5 million CDR3-containing paired-end reads apiece. Each CDR3 protein is one row after TCRdb ran MiXCR on the 5' RACE reads. The profile shows about 670,000 distinct CDR3 sequences, 40% to 45% of them singletons. Notes on this clonotype: Its antigen is currently unknown.

What was sequenced was blood. The sequence derives from a man older than 75 in good health. The chain combines TRBV7-6 with TRBJ2-4; 15 bases fit TRBD2. The J call may be incorrect, as the DNA end agrees better with TRBJ2-7. The CDR3 loop reads CASSWTSGRANEQYF. Here the CDR3 DNA reads TGTGCCAGCAGCTGGACTAGCGGGAGGGCCAACGAGCAGTACTTC.